The clone carrying this TCR beta chain was seen only a few times. As yet, its antigen is unknown. This CDR3 has 13 residues. CDR1 and CDR2 (germline): SGHRS, YFSETQ. V was cut by 1 base and J by 8 bases, with 10 bases left in between. TCRdb re-analysed the 5' RACE reads in MiXCR, keeping a single row per CDR3 protein. The sample records roughly 120,000 distinct CDR3 sequences, roughly 7.2% being singletons. The data originate from a study of T cells after yellow fever vaccination. Study-wide results and caveats: Re-detected after boosting: most primary clones, approximately 97% of CD4 and about 89% of CD8.

This clonotype originated in a man younger than 35 who received the YFV17D yellow fever vaccine. V and J are TRBV5-1 and TRBJ2-1; no clear D gene. The input for sequencing was CD4+ T cells sorted from PBMCs, taken approximately 47 days after the first yellow fever vaccination. CDR3 amino acids: CASSLPGSDEQFF. CDR3 nucleotides: TGCGCCAGCAGCTTGCCCGGGTCGGATGAGCAGTTCTTC.